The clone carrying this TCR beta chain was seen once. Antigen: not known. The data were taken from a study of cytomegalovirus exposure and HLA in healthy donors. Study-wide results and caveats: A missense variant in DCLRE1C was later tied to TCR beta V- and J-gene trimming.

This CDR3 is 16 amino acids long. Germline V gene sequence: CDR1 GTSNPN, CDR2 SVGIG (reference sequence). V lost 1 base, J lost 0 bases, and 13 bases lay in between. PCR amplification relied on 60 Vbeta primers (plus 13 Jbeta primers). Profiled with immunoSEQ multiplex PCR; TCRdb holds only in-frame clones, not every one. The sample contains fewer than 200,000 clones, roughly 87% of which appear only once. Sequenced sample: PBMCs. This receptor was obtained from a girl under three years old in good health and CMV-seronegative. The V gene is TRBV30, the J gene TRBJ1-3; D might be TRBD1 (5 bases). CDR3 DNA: TGTGCCTGGAGTGGGGGCGTGAATCACTCTGGAAACACCATATATTTT. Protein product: CAWSGGVNHSGNTIYF.